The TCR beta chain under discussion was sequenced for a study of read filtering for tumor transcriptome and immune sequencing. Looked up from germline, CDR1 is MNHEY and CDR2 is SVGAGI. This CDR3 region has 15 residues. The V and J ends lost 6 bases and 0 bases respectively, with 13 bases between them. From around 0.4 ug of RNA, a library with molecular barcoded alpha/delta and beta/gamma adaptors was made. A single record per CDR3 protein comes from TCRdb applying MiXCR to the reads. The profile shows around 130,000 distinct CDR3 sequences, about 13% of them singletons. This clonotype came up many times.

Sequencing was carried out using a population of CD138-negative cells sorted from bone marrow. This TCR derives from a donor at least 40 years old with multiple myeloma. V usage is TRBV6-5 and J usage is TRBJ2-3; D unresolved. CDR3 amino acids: CASRAFAASTDTQYF. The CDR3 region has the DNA TGTGCCAGCAGGGCCTTTGCGGCCAGCACAGATACGCAGTATTTT.